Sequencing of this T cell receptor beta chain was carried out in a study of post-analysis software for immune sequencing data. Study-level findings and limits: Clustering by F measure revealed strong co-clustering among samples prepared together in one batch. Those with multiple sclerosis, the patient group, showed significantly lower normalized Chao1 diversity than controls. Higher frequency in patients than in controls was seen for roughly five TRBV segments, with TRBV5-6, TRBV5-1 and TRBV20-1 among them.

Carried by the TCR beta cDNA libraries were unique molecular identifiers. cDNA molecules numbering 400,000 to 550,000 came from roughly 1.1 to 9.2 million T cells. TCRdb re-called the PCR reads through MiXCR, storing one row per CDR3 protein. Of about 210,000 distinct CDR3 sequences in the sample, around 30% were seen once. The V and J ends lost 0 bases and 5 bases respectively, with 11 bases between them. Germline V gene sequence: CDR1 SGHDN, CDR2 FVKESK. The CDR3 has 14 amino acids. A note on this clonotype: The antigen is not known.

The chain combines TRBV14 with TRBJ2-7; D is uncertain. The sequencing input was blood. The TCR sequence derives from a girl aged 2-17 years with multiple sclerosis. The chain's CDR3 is CASSQDVLLNEQYF. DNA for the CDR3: TGTGCCAGCAGCCAAGATGTACTACTCAACGAGCAGTACTTC.